This is a list of T cell receptor beta chains from one sample in a study of blood T cell repertoires in COVID-19. Assay: immunoSEQ multiplex PCR; the TCRdb copy retains only in-frame clones and omits some. This table has approximately 280,000 clones, around 85% appearing once. Source material: PBMCs or T cells enriched from blood (not recorded which). The origin of the receptors is a woman between 45 and 65 years old who had recovered from COVID-19. Both conserved end residues are part of each CDR3. D genes are given only for firm matches. For some rows the clone size is stated as once, few or many, or as a class when expanded; others skip it.

J: TRBJ2-1; D: -; size: -; V: TRBV7-9; CDR3: CASSLASGLVNEQFF; DNA: TGTGCCAGCAGCTTAGCCAGCGGGCTGGTCAATGAGCAGTTCTTC
J: TRBJ1-4; D: TRBD1; size: -; V: TRBV5-4; CDR3: CASSPGGVREKLFF; DNA: TGTGCCAGCAGCCCAGGGGGCGTGCGGGAAAAACTGTTTTTT
J: TRBJ1-1; D: -; size: -; V: TRBV10-1; CDR3: CASSESREGNTEAFF; DNA: TGCGCCAGCAGTGAGTCACGGGAGGGGAACACTGAAGCTTTCTTT
J: TRBJ2-3; D: -; size: -; V: TRBV28; CDR3: CASSPSLSTDTQYF; DNA: TGTGCCAGCAGTCCCTCCTTGAGCACAGATACGCAGTATTTT
J: TRBJ2-1; D: TRBD1; size: -; V: TRBV10-1; CDR3: CASSLTGGYNEQFF; DNA: TGCGCCAGCAGCTTAACAGGGGGCTACAATGAGCAGTTCTTC
J: TRBJ1-2; D: -; size: -; V: TRBV5-1; CDR3: CASSALLDAGYTF; DNA: TGCGCCAGCAGCGCACTACTTGACGCCGGCTACACCTTC
J: TRBJ1-1; D: TRBD1; size: -; V: TRBV28; CDR3: CASRDRGTEAFF; DNA: TGTGCCAGCAGAGACAGGGGCACTGAAGCTTTCTTT
J: TRBJ2-7; D: -; size: -; V: TRBV2; CDR3: CASSEAGYEQYF; DNA: TGTGCCAGCAGTGAGGCAGGCTACGAGCAGTACTTC
J: TRBJ2-3; D: -; size: -; V: TRBV7-3; CDR3: CASSTNTDTQYF; DNA: TGTGCCAGCAGCACTAACACAGATACGCAGTATTTT
J: TRBJ1-1; D: -; size: -; V: TRBV19; CDR3: CASSTGLGVTEAFF; DNA: TGTGCCAGTAGCACAGGGTTGGGGGTCACTGAAGCTTTCTTT
J: TRBJ2-1; D: -; size: -; V: TRBV21-1; CDR3: CASSKGGGERGAAAEQFF; DNA: TGTGCCAGCAGCAAAGGAGGGGGGGAGCGGGGAGCAGCGGCTGAGCAGTTCTTC
J: TRBJ2-7; D: TRBD1; size: once; V: TRBV6-5; CDR3: CASSLDRGSYEQYF; DNA: TGTGCCAGCAGTTTGGACAGGGGGTCCTACGAGCAGTACTTC
J: TRBJ2-3; D: TRBD2; size: -; V: TRBV6-2/TRBV6-3; CDR3: CASSYGTSGSRDTQYF; DNA: TGTGCCAGCAGTTACGGGACTAGCGGGAGTAGAGATACGCAGTATTTT
J: TRBJ2-7; D: -; size: once; V: TRBV21-1; CDR3: CASRGAHEQYF; DNA: TGTGCCAGCAGAGGGGCCCACGAGCAGTACTTC
J: TRBJ1-1; D: -; size: -; V: TRBV7-2; CDR3: CASSLNGASLSTEAFF; DNA: TGTGCCAGCAGCTTAAACGGAGCCTCCCTGAGCACTGAAGCTTTCTTT
J: TRBJ2-7; D: -; size: -; V: TRBV18; CDR3: CASSETYEQYF; DNA: TGTGCCAGCTCAGAGACCTACGAGCAGTACTTC
J: TRBJ1-6; D: -; size: many; V: TRBV7-9; CDR3: CASRPGHDNSPLHF; DNA: TGTGCCAGCAGACCGGGACATGATAATTCACCCCTCCACTTT
J: TRBJ2-7; D: TRBD1; size: -; V: TRBV7-2; CDR3: CASSTDRGQTYEQYF; DNA: TGTGCCAGCAGCACGGACAGGGGGCAGACCTACGAGCAGTACTTC
J: TRBJ1-6; D: TRBD1; size: -; V: TRBV27; CDR3: CASSWDRGNSPLHF; DNA: TGTGCCAGCAGTTGGGACAGGGGTAATTCACCCCTCCACTTT
J: TRBJ2-7; D: -; size: -; V: TRBV11-2; CDR3: CASSQDSIGYEQYF; DNA: TGTGCCAGCAGCCAAGACAGTATTGGCTACGAGCAGTACTTC